Presented here are 5 T cell receptor beta chains from one specimen sequenced in a study of T cell responses to AZD1222 COVID-19 vaccine. Assay: immunoSEQ multiplex PCR; the TCRdb copy retains only in-frame clones and omits some. The sample has some 150,000 clones, roughly 91% seen once. Sequenced here: peripheral blood, sampled on day 0 of AZD1222 vaccination. The receptor source for this set is an adult in good health.

CDR3 coding DNA: TGCGCCAGCAGCCCCGGAACGGGGAGCCGACAGCCCCAGCATTTT. It is translated as CASSPGTGSRQPQHF. This chain connects TRBV5-1 to TRBJ1-5; D gene unclear. The CDR3 is 15 residues long. Germline V gives CDR1 SGHRS, CDR2 YFSETQ. Deletions cut 4 bases from V and 7 bases from J, with 18 bases between.

The chain uses TRBV2 and TRBJ2-1; D remains ambiguous. Germline CDR1 is SNHLY and CDR2 is FYNNEI. Trimming removed 1 base at V and 3 bases at J, with 1 base between. The CDR3 loop spans 12 amino acids. DNA for the CDR3: TGTGCCAGCAGTGAAGGCTACAATGAGCAGTTCTTC. This encodes CASSEGYNEQFF.

This clone was found once. The chain couples TRBV4-1 to TRBJ1-2, with D maybe TRBD1 (6 bases). The CDR3 consists of 13 residues. In germline, CDR1 is MGHRA, CDR2 YSYEKL. V was trimmed by 6 bases and J by 7 bases, leaving 15 bases between them. The CDR3 DNA sequence: TGCGCCAGCAGGAAAGCACAGGGCTCTGGCTACACCTTC. This codes for CASRKAQGSGYTF.

This clone was counted once. The J gene is TRBJ2-1, the V gene TRBV10-1; tentatively, D is TRBD2 (6 bases). The germline V and J ends were trimmed by 3 bases and 11 bases, with 11 bases remaining between them. This CDR3 is 12 amino acids long. The germline gives CDR1 WNHNN, CDR2 SYGVQD (reference sequence). The CDR3 reads CASSDLGTQQFF. CDR3 sequence (DNA): TGCGCCAGCAGTGACCTAGGGACTCAGCAGTTCTTC.

The rearrangement links TRBV5-1 to TRBJ1-1, with D perhaps matching TRBD1 (6 bases). This CDR3 is built from 14 residues. V lost 0 bases, J lost 7 bases, and 13 bases lay in between. Germline CDR1 SGHRS, CDR2 YFSETQ. For the CDR3, the DNA is TGCGCCAGCAGCTTGGTGGGGGACACCTTTGAAGCTTTCTTT. This encodes CASSLVGDTFEAFF. The whole variable domain, filled in from reference TRBV5-1 and TRBJ1-1, reads KAGVTQTPRYLIKTRGQQVTLSCSPISGHRSVSWYQQTPGQGLQFLFEYFSETQRNKGNFPGRFSGRQFSNSRSEMNVSTLELGDSALYLCASSLVGDTFEAFFGQGTRLTVV.